The clone carrying this T cell receptor (beta chain) came up a few times. The CDR3 has 15 residues. The V and J ends lost 2 bases and 5 bases respectively, with 15 bases between them. CDR1 and CDR2 (germline): MDHEN, SYDVKM. There were TCR beta CDR3 regions amplified from RNA transcripts. A set of HTBI primers served as the primers for a first-round RT-PCR of the TCR CDR3. One entry per CDR3 protein, called by TCRdb with MiXCR from the multiplex PCR reads. The sample holds about half a million distinct CDR3 sequences; less than 25% are singletons and the top ten take about 26%. These data belong to a study of T cells in Graves' hyperthyroidism and ophthalmopathy.

V and J are TRBV28 and TRBJ2-5; the D gene is possibly TRBD1 (8 bases). The source of this sequence is a man between 18 and 35 years old with Graves' hyperthyroidism. Sequencing was done on a sample of blood. Here the CDR3 reads CASSLIQGEGETQYF. The DNA of the CDR3 is TGTGCCAGCAGTTTAATACAGGGGGAGGGGGAGACCCAGTACTTC.